The 24 T cell receptor beta chains below all came from one sample that was sequenced in a study of Ad26.COV2.S vaccination and SARS-CoV-2 variants. Treatment reported: roughly 18 received Ad26.COV2.S at low or high dose, single or two shots; 5 received placebo; per-sample allocation not given. Collection of samples fell on day 63 after the first vaccine or placebo injection. Using immunoSEQ multiplex PCR, the repertoire was profiled, and TCRdb retains in-frame clones only, with some absent. Of about 320,000 clones in the sample, about 82% are singletons; the top ten hold approximately 2%. The sequenced sample was peripheral blood, obtained in a trial of Ad26.COV2.S vaccine versus placebo. These receptors all stem from a person between 18 and 65 years old who received the Ad26.COV2.S COVID-19 vaccine or a placebo.

This rearrangement joins TRBV6-5 to TRBJ2-3; possibly TRBD1 or TRBD2 for D (6 bases each). This CDR3 is 15 amino acids long. CDR1 is MNHEY, CDR2 SVGAGI, per germline. The V end lost 4 bases, the J end lost 4 bases, and 15 bases lay between the germline ends. This CDR3 reads CASSSLGGSADTQYF. CDR3 sequence (DNA): TGTGCCAGCAGTTCCTTGGGGGGCAGTGCAGATACGCAGTATTTT.

In its sample, this clone was seen a few times. V gene TRBV6-1 combines with J gene TRBJ1-1, with D possibly matching TRBD1 (5 bases). Germline V gene lookup returns CDR1 MNHNS and CDR2 SASEGT. The V and J ends lost 4 bases and 4 bases respectively, with 19 bases between them. This CDR3 is 16 amino acids long. The CDR3 sequence is CASSGTGTYLVTEAFF. The CDR3 DNA reads as TGTGCCAGCAGTGGAACCGGGACCTACTTGGTCACTGAAGCTTTCTTT.

The chain recombines TRBV11-2 with TRBJ2-5; tentative D call: TRBD2 (7 bases). The germline V gene encodes CDR1 SGHAT and CDR2 FQNNGV. CDR3 length: 14 residues. V dropped 7 bases and J dropped 5 bases, with 17 bases sitting between them. As DNA, the CDR3 is TGTGCCAGCACATTTGGGGGGGCAGGCGAGACCCAGTACTTC. Its translation: CASTFGGAGETQYF.

The V gene is TRBV19, the J gene TRBJ1-1; the D is unclear. The CDR3 is 14 residues long. CDR1 and CDR2 (germline): LNHDA, SQIVND (reference sequence). The V gene lost 3 bases and the J gene lost 4 bases, with 12 bases spanning the gap. The CDR3, as DNA: TGTGCCAGTAGTATTGGGCTTGGGAGCACTGAAGCTTTCTTT. Its protein product is CASSIGLGSTEAFF.

V gene TRBV6-5 combines with J gene TRBJ1-4; 11 bases agree with TRBD1. J lost 7 bases, V lost 6 bases, and 7 bases had no gene match. Per germline, CDR1 MNHEY and CDR2 SVGAGI. The CDR3 runs to 15 residues. For the CDR3, the DNA is TGTGCCAGCAGGAGTTCCGGGACAGGGGGTGAAAAACTGTTTTTT. It codes for CASRSSGTGGEKLFF.

The V gene is TRBV7-3, the J gene TRBJ1-2; tentatively, D is TRBD1 (5 bases). CDR1 is SGHTA and CDR2 is FQGTGA in the germline V gene. V was clipped by 4 bases and J by 7 bases, with 10 bases between them. This CDR3 region has 12 residues. The CDR3 nucleotides are TGTGCCAGCAGCTCAACAGGTGGTGGCTACACCTTC. It encodes CASSSTGGGYTF.

V usage is TRBV25-1 and J usage is TRBJ1-4, with TRBD1 as a possible D gene (6 bases). V was pared by 3 bases and J by 8 bases, with 13 bases between. The germline CDR1 and CDR2 sequences are MGHDK and SYGVNS. The CDR3 consists of 14 residues. CDR3 residues: CASSEGRGSEKLFF. DNA of the CDR3: TGTGCCAGCAGTGAGGGCAGGGGCTCGGAAAAACTGTTTTTT.

The chain recombines TRBV6-5 with TRBJ1-5, with D possibly TRBD1 on 5 matching bases. CDR1 is MNHEY and CDR2 is SVGAGI in the germline V gene. With 6 bases removed from V and 2 bases from J, the gap between germline ends came to 14 bases. There are 15 residues in the CDR3. The CDR3 loop reads CASRTRGDGNQPQHF. The CDR3 nucleotides read TGTGCCAGCAGGACCCGGGGGGATGGCAATCAGCCCCAGCATTTT.

This clone is a singleton in its sample. V gene TRBV5-6 combines with J gene TRBJ1-4, with D perhaps TRBD1 (5 bases). The CDR3 has 14 residues. Germline CDR1 SGHDT, CDR2 YYEEEE. Trimming cost V 0 bases and J 10 bases, with 13 bases left between them. The CDR3 DNA is TGTGCCAGCAGCTTGGTATCGTACGGGGGAAAACTGTTTTTT. Its protein is CASSLVSYGGKLFF.

V is TRBV5-1 and J is TRBJ1-2; weak D call: TRBD1 (5 bases). With 3 bases removed from V and 5 bases from J, the gap between germline ends came to 20 bases. Germline-derived CDR1 and CDR2 are SGHRS and YFSETQ. The CDR3 runs to 16 residues. The CDR3 DNA is TGCGCCAGCAGCTCAATCGGGACCCCTAACTATTATGGCTACACCTTC. Translating gives CASSSIGTPNYYGYTF.

The V and J genes are TRBV19 and TRBJ1-4; D remains unclear. V gave up 7 bases and J gave up 4 bases, with 16 bases separating them. Germline loops: CDR1 LNHDA, CDR2 SQIVND (reference sequence). CDR3 length: 15 amino acids. CDR3 amino acids: CASTFTETFNEKLFF. Written as DNA, the CDR3 is TGTGCCAGTACCTTTACCGAGACCTTTAATGAAAAACTGTTTTTT.

The CDR3 bases are TGCAGCGTTGAAAAGGGACAGGGGATCGTTTCAGGCTATGGCTACACCTTC. Encoded protein: CSVEKGQGIVSGYGYTF. The V and J genes are TRBV29-1 and TRBJ1-2; TRBD1 aligns across 10 bases. J lost 4 bases, V lost 2 bases, and 13 bases had no gene match. Germline V gives CDR1 SQVTM, CDR2 ANQGSEA. The CDR3 consists of 17 residues.

The chain employs TRBV13 and TRBJ2-5; D remains unclear. V shed 3 bases and J shed 5 bases, with 10 bases lying between them. Germline CDR1 reads PRHDT; CDR2 reads FYEKMQ (reference sequence). CDR3 length equals 13 residues. The CDR3 DNA sequence: TGTGCCAGCAGCTTGCCTACCGATGAGACCCAGTACTTC. Translating it yields CASSLPTDETQYF.

The chain employs TRBV6-5 and TRBJ1-1, with D perhaps matching TRBD1 (5 bases). Germline assignment: CDR1 MNHEY and CDR2 SVGAGI. V was clipped by 4 bases and J by 3 bases, with 12 bases between them. CDR3 length: 14 residues. CDR3 residues: CASSSHTGYTEAFF. The CDR3 DNA reads TGTGCCAGCAGTTCTCACACAGGATACACTGAAGCTTTCTTT.

V usage is TRBV21-1 and J usage is TRBJ2-2; no DNA check was done on the table's D call, TRBD2. TRBV21-1 is deemed a pseudogene. CDR3 length: 13 amino acids. CDR3 nucleotide sequence: TGTGCCACTCGGGGGGGTTTGGCCGGGGAGCTGTTTTTT. This sequence encodes CATRGGLAGELFF.

The rearrangement links TRBV2 to TRBJ1-5; no firm D call. Trimming cost V 6 bases and J 3 bases, with 3 bases left between them. This CDR3 spans 11 amino acids. Per germline, CDR1 SNHLY and CDR2 FYNNEI. CDR3 region: CASSVNQPQHF. In DNA, the CDR3 is TGTGCCAGCAGCGTCAATCAGCCCCAGCATTTT. Drawing the rest from reference TRBV2 and TRBJ1-5, the complete variable domain is EPEVTQTPSHQVTQMGQEVILRCVPISNHLYFYWYRQILGQKVEFLVSFYNNEISEKSEIFDDQFSVERPDGSNFTLKIRSTKLEDSAMYFCASSVNQPQHFGDGTRLSIL.

V gene TRBV3-1 (or the pseudogene TRBV3-2) combines with J gene TRBJ1-1; D may be TRBD1 (5 bases). The CDR3 loop spans 14 amino acids. Per germline, CDR1 LGHDT and CDR2 YNNKEL (reference sequence). V was shortened by 0 bases and J by 0 bases, with 5 bases between the two germline ends. The CDR3 sequence: CASSQEQVNTEAFF. DNA of the CDR3: TGTGCCAGCAGCCAAGAACAGGTGAACACTGAAGCTTTCTTT.

The V and J genes are TRBV2 and TRBJ2-7, with TRBD2 matching 13 bases. The ends lost 7 bases at V and 4 bases at J; junction bases unmatched: 7. The CDR3 length is 15 residues. Looked up from germline, CDR1 is SNHLY and CDR2 is FYNNEI. CDR3 bases: TGTGCCAGCACGGGACTAGCGGGGCGACTGTACGAGCAGTACTTC. Translating it yields CASTGLAGRLYEQYF. Using reference TRBV2 and TRBJ2-7 for the parts outside the CDR3, the full variable domain is EPEVTQTPSHQVTQMGQEVILRCVPISNHLYFYWYRQILGQKVEFLVSFYNNEISEKSEIFDDQFSVERPDGSNFTLKIRSTKLEDSAMYFCASTGLAGRLYEQYFGPGTRLTVT.

The chain links TRBV4-2 to TRBJ1-4; D is undetermined. The V end lost 0 bases, the J end lost 0 bases, and 11 bases lay between the germline ends. Looked up from germline, CDR1 is LGHNA and CDR2 is YNFKEQ. CDR3 length: 17 amino acids. Here the CDR3 DNA reads TGTGCCAGCAGCCAAGAATCCGTGGCGGCAACTAATGAAAAACTGTTTTTT. This sequence encodes CASSQESVAATNEKLFF.

The chain carries TRBV28 and TRBJ2-1, with 7 bases lining up with TRBD1. Germline V gene sequence: CDR1 MDHEN, CDR2 SYDVKM. J was trimmed by 0 bases and V by 4 bases; bases with no gene match: 3. This CDR3 has 15 residues. This CDR3 is CASSSTGSSYNEQFF. The CDR3, as DNA: TGTGCCAGCAGTTCGACAGGGAGCTCCTACAATGAGCAGTTCTTC.

This chain connects TRBV15 to TRBJ1-4, with D perhaps matching TRBD1 (6 bases). Trimming stripped 4 bases from V and 12 bases from J, with 15 bases between. The CDR3 has 13 residues. Germline values: CDR1 LNHNV, CDR2 YYDKDF (reference sequence). The CDR3 here is CATSKQGYGELFF. CDR3 nucleotides: TGTGCCACCAGCAAACAGGGTTATGGGGAACTGTTTTTT. Drawing the rest from reference TRBV15 and TRBJ1-4, the complete variable domain is DAMVIQNPRYQVTQFGKPVTLSCSQTLNHNVMYWYQQKSSQAPKLLFHYYDKDFNNEADTPDNFQSRRPNTSFCFLDIRSPGLGDTAMYLCATSKQGYGELFFGSGTQLSVL.

The chain couples TRBV5-1 to TRBJ2-3; 9 bases are a match to TRBD1. J lost 4 bases, V lost 0 bases, and 3 bases had no gene match. The CDR3 length is 15 residues. In germline, CDR1 is SGHRS, CDR2 YFSETQ. CDR3 nucleotide sequence: TGCGCCAGCAGCTTGGCCGGGACAGGGCCAGATACGCAGTATTTT. It is translated as CASSLAGTGPDTQYF.

The chain has TRBV13 and TRBJ2-3, with 7 nucleotides matching TRBD1. The CDR3 totals 15 residues. Germline V gene sequence: CDR1 PRHDT, CDR2 FYEKMQ (reference sequence). The junction had 10 bases not matched to a gene; V was cut back by 4 bases and J by 6 bases. CDR3 sequence: CASSSLTGFGDTQYF. The DNA for the CDR3 is TGTGCCAGCAGCTCCTTGACAGGGTTCGGTGATACGCAGTATTTT.

This clone was counted between two and nine times. The chain combines TRBV11-2 with TRBJ1-5, with unresolved D. V gave up 3 bases and J gave up 4 bases, with 10 bases separating them. Germline V gene lookup returns CDR1 SGHAT and CDR2 FQNNGV. The CDR3 loop spans 14 amino acids. The CDR3 DNA follows: TGTGCCAGCAGCTTGTCCGGGATTAATCAGCCCCAGCATTTT. Its protein is CASSLSGINQPQHF.